The present T cell receptor beta chain was sequenced within a study of cytomegalovirus exposure and HLA in healthy donors. On this clone: The antigen is not known.

Germline V lookup: CDR1 SGDLS, CDR2 YYNGEE. The CDR3 runs to 18 residues. V was pared by 4 bases and J by 0 bases, with 7 bases of the junction left unmatched. It was the roughly 130-subject validation cohort, separate from the approximately 620-subject first cohort, to which the donors belonged. TCRdb's table, derived via immunoSEQ multiplex PCR, lists solely in-frame clones and lacks some. The sample lists some 150,000 clones, about 88% occurring once. General study findings and limits: Listed as cytomegalovirus-associated were 150 to 200 TCR beta chains. Rarity characterized most TCR sequences, yet some public TCRs appeared in many donors.

J is TRBJ2-6 and V is TRBV9, with TRBD2 matching 10 bases. The TCR comes from a woman between 18 and 29 years old in good health and CMV-seropositive. Specimen: PBMCs. This CDR3 is CASSILAGSSSGANVLTF. The CDR3 DNA is TGTGCCAGCAGCATACTAGCGGGGAGTAGCTCTGGGGCCAACGTCCTGACTTTC.